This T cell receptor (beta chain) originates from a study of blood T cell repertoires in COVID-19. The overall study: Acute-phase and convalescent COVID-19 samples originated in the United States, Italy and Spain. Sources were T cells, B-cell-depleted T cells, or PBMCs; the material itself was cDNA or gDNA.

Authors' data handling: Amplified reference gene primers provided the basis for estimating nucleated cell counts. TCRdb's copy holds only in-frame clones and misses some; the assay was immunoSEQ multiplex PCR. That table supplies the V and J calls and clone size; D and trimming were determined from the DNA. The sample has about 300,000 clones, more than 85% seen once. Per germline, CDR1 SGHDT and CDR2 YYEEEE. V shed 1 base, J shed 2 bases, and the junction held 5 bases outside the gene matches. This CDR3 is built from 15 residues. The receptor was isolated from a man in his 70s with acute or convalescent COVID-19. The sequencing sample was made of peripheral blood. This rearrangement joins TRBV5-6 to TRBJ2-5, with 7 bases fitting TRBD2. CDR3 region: CASSLLRDYQETQYF. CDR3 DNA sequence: TGTGCCAGCAGCTTGCTCCGGGACTATCAAGAGACCCAGTACTTC.